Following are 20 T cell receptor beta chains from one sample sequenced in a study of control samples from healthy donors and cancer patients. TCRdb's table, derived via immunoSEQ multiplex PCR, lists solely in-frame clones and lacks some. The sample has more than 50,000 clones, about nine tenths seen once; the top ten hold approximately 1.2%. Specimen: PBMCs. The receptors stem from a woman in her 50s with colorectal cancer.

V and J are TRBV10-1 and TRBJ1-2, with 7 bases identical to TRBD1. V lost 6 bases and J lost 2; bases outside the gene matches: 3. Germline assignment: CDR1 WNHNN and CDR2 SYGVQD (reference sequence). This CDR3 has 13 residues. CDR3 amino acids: CASSPTGNYGYTF. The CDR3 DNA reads TGCGCCAGCAGCCCGACAGGGAACTATGGCTACACCTTC.

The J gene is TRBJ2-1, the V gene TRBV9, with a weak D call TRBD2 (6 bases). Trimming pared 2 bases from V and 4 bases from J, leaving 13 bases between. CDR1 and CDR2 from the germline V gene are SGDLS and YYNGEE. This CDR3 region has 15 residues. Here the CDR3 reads CASSVGVAEYNEQFF. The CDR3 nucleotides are TGTGCCAGCAGCGTGGGGGTAGCGGAATACAATGAGCAGTTCTTC.

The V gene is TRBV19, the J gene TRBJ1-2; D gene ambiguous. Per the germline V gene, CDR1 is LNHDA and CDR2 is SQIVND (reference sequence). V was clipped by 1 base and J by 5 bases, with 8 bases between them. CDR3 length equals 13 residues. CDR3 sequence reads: CASSIGQFYGYTF. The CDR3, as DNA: TGTGCCAGTAGTATAGGGCAGTTTTATGGCTACACCTTC.

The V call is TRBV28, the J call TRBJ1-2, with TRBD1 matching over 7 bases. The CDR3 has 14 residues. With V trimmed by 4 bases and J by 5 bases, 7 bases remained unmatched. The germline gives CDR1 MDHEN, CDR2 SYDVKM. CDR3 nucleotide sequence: TGTGCCAGCAGTTGGGGCCAGGGGGTTTATGGCTACACCTTC. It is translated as CASSWGQGVYGYTF.

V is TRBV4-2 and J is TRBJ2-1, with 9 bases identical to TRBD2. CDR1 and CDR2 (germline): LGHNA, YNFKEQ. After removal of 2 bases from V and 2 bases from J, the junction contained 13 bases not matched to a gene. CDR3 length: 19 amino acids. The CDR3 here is CASSQPSPISGRAYNEQFF. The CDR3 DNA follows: TGTGCCAGCAGCCAACCCTCCCCTATTAGCGGGAGAGCCTACAATGAGCAGTTCTTC.

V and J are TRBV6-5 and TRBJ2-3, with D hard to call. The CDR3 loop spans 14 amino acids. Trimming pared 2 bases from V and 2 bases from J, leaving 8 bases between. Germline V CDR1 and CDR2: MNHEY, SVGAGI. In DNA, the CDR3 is TGTGCCAGCAGTTACCGGGCGGTCACAGATACGCAGTATTTT. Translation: CASSYRAVTDTQYF.

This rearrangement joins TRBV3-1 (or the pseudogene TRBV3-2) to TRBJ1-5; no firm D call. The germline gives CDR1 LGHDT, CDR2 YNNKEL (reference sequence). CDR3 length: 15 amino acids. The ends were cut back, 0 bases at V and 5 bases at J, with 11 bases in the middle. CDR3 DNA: TGTGCCAGCAGCCAAGATAACACCCTCCATCAGCCCCAGCATTTT. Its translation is CASSQDNTLHQPQHF.

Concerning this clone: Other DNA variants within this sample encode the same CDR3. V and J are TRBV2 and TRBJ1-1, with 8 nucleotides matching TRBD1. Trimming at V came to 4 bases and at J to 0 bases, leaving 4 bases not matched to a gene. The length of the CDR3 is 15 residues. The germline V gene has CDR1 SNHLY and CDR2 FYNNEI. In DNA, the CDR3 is TGTGCCAGCAGTGGCCAGGGGGCCCTGAACACTGAAGCTTTCTTT. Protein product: CASSGQGALNTEAFF.

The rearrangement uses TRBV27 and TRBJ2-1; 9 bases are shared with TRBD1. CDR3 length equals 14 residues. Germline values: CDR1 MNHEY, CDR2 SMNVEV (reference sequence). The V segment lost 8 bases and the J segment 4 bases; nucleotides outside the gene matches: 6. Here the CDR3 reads CASLGQGVYNEQFF. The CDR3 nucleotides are TGTGCCAGCCTGGGACAGGGTGTTTACAATGAGCAGTTCTTC.

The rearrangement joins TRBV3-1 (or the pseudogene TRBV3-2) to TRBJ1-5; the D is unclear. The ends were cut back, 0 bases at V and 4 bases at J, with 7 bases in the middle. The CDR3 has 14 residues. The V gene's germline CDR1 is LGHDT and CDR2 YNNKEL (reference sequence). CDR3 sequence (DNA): TGTGCCAGCAGCCAAGATCGGGGAAATCAGCCCCAGCATTTT. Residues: CASSQDRGNQPQHF.

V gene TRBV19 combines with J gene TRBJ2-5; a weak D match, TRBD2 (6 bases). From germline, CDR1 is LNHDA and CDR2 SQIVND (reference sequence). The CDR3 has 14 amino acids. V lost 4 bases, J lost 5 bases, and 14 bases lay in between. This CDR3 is CASSTMTREETQYF. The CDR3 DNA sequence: TGTGCCAGTAGTACCATGACCCGGGAGGAGACCCAGTACTTC.

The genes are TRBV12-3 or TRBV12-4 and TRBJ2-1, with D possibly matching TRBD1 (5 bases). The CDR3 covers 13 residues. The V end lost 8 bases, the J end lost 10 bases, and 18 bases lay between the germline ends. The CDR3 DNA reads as TGTGCCAGCTCAATACAGGTGACTGGCGAGCAGTTCTTC. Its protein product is CASSIQVTGEQFF.

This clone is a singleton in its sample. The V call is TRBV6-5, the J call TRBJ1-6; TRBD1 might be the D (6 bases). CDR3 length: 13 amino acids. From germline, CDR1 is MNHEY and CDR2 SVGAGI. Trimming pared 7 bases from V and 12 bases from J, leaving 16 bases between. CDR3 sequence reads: CASILDSQGPLHF. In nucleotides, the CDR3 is TGTGCCAGCATCCTGGACAGTCAAGGACCCCTCCACTTT.

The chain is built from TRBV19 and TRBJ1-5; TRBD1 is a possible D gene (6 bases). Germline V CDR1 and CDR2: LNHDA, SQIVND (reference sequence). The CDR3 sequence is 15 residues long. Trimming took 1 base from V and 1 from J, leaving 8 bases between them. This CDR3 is CASSIVGASNQPQHF. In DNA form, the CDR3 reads TGTGCCAGTAGTATAGTGGGGGCAAGCAATCAGCCCCAGCATTTT.

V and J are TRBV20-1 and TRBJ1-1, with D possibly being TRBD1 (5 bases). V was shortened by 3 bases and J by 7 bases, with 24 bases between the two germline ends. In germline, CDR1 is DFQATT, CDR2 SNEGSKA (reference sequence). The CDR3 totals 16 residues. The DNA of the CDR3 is TGCAGTGCTAGTCCTGATTGGGGGGGGGACCATGGTGAAGCTTTCTTT. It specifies CSASPDWGGDHGEAFF.

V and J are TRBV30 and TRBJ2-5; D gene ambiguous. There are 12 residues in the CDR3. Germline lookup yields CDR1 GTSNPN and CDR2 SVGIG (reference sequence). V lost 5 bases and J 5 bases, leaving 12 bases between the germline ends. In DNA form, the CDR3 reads TGTGCCTGGGCGGATCTTATGGAGACCCAGTACTTC. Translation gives CAWADLMETQYF.

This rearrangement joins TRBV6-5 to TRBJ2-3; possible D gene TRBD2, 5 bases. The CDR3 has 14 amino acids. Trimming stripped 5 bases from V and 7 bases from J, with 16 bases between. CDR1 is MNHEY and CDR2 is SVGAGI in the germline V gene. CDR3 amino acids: CASSNPRVLNTQYF. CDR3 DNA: TGTGCCAGCAGTAACCCGCGGGTGTTGAATACGCAGTATTTT.

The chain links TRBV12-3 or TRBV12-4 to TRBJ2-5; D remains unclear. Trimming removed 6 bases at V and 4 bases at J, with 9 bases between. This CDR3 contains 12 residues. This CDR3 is CASSHVAETQYF. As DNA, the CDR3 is TGTGCCAGCAGCCATGTCGCAGAGACCCAGTACTTC.

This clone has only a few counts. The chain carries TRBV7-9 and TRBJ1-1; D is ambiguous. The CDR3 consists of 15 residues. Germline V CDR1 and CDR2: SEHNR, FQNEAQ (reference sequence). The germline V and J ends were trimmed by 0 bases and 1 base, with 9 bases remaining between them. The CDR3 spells CASSLAVSGNTEAFF. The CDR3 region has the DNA TGTGCCAGCAGCTTAGCTGTCAGTGGGAACACTGAAGCTTTCTTT.

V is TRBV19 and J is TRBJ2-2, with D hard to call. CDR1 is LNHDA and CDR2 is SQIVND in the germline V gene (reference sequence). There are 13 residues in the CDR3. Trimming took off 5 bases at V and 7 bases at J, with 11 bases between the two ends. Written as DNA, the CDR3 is TGTGCCAGTAGTTCTAAATGGGGCGGGGAGCTGTTTTTT. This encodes CASSSKWGGELFF. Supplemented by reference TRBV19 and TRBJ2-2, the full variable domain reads DGGITQSPKYLFRKEGQNVTLSCEQNLNHDAMYWYRQDPGQGLRLIYYSQIVNDFQKGDIAEGYSVSREKKESFPLTVTSAQKNPTAFYLCASSSKWGGELFFGEGSRLTVL.